This TCR beta chain was observed in a study of monozygotic twins with inflammatory bowel disease. cDNA was made in eight separate reactions per sample. TCRdb reworked the 5' RACE reads into one entry per CDR3 protein, no DNA. This repertoire comprises 90,000 to 110,000 distinct CDR3 sequences; its ten largest clones make up roughly 12%. This sequence was found in a human donor with ulcerative colitis or Crohn's disease, or a healthy co-twin of an affected twin (not recorded which). The sample comprised blood.

CDR3 region: CASSSRFSGTVDETQYF. This rearrangement joins TRBV28 to TRBJ2-5; TCRdb picks TRBD1, but there is no DNA to check that call. The CDR3 has 17 amino acids. Germline-derived CDR1 and CDR2 are MDHEN and SYDVKM.